This TCR beta chain was captured by sequencing in a study of blood T cell repertoires in COVID-19. Study-level background: The United States, Italy and Spain were the sources of the acute and convalescent COVID-19 samples.

The Seattle site enrolled patients during active infection and followed them longitudinally. The authors' processing: The assay estimated nucleated cells by amplifying reference gene primers. Profiling relied on immunoSEQ multiplex PCR, and the TCRdb table lists in-frame clones only, not all of them. The V and J calls and the clone size are those of that table, but D and trimming were determined from the DNA. The sample lists 150,000 or so clones, 80% to 90% occurring once. The CDR3 covers 16 residues. V was clipped by 1 base and J by 3 bases; unmatched bases: 5. Germline assignment: CDR1 SGHAT and CDR2 FQNNGV.

This chain connects TRBV11-2 to TRBJ2-3, with 9 nucleotides matching TRBD2. The sample comprised peripheral blood. This TCR was recovered from a man younger than 35 with COVID-19, enrolled during active disease. The CDR3 DNA reads TGTGCCAGCAGCTTAGCTCCTAGCGGGACGACAGATACGCAGTATTTT. Amino acid sequence: CASSLAPSGTTDTQYF.